This T cell receptor beta chain appears in the sequencing data of a study of cytomegalovirus exposure and HLA in healthy donors. It was with 60 Vbeta and 13 Jbeta primers that the PCR ran. Libraries were prepared by immunoSEQ multiplex PCR; TCRdb keeps only in-frame clonotypes and omits some of them. Across fewer than 110,000 clones, the top ten clones capture less than 4.5% of the sample. Overall study findings and caveats: Some TCR beta chains (more than 150 of them) were listed as cytomegalovirus-associated. Per published accounts, TCR beta sequences correctly predicted the HLA-A and HLA-B alleles of most subjects. What a later analysis showed was that several of the most significant clusters appeared linked to common viral pathogens.

Remarks on this clone: The target antigen is unknown.

J was trimmed by 2 bases and V by 3 bases; bases with no gene match: 8. Germline V gives CDR1 PRHDT, CDR2 FYEKMQ (reference sequence). The CDR3 has 16 amino acids. The clonotype comes from a man between 40 and 49 years old in good health and CMV-seronegative. This chain uses TRBV13 with TRBJ1-1; TRBD1 aligns across 8 bases. The sample consisted of PBMCs. Here the CDR3 reads CASSFRTGRGNTEAFF. The CDR3 DNA follows: TGTGCCAGCAGCTTCCGGACAGGGAGGGGAAACACTGAAGCTTTCTTT.